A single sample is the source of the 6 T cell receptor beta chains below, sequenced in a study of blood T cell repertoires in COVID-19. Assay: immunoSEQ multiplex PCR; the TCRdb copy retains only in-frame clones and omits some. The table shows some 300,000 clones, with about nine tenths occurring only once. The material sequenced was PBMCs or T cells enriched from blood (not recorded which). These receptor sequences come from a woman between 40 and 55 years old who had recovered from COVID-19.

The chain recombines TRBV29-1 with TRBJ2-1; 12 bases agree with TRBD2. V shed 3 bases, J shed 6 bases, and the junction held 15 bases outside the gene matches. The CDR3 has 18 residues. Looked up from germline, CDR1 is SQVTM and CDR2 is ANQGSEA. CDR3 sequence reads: CSVEAGLAGKSRVNEQFF. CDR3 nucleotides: TGCAGCGTTGAGGCGGGACTAGCGGGCAAAAGCAGGGTCAATGAGCAGTTCTTC.

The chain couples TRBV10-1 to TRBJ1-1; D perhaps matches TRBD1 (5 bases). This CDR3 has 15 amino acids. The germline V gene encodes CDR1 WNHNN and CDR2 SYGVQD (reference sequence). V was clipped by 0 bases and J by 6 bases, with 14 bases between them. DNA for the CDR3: TGCGCCAGCAGTGAGTCAAGGGGTCAAGGCGCTGAAGCTTTCTTT. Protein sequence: CASSESRGQGAEAFF.

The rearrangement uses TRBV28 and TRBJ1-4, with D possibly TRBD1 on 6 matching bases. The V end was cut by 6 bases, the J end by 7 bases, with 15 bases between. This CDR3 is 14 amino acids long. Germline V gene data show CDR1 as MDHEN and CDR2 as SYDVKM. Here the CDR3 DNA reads TGTGCCAGCAGGCTGAGAATGGACAGTGAAAAACTGTTTTTT. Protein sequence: CASRLRMDSEKLFF.

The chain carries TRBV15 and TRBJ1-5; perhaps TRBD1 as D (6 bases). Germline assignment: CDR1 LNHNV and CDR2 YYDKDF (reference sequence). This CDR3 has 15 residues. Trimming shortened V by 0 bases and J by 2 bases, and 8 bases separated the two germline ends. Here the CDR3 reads CATSRDAGGNQPQHF. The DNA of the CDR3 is TGTGCCACCAGCAGAGATGCAGGGGGCAATCAGCCCCAGCATTTT.

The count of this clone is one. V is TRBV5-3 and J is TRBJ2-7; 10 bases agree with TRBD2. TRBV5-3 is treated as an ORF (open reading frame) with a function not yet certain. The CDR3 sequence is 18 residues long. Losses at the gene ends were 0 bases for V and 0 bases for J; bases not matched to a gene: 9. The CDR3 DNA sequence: TGTGCCAGAAGCTTGGCCCCGGGACTAGCGCGAAGCTCCTACGAGCAGTACTTC. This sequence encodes CARSLAPGLARSSYEQYF.

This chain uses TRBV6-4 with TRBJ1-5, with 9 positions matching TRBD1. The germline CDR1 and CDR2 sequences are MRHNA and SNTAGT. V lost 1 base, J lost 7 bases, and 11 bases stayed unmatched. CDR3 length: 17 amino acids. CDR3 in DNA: TGTGCCAGCAGTGACTACGCCCGAGACAGGGGGGAACAGCCCCAGCATTTT. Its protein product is CASSDYARDRGEQPQHF.